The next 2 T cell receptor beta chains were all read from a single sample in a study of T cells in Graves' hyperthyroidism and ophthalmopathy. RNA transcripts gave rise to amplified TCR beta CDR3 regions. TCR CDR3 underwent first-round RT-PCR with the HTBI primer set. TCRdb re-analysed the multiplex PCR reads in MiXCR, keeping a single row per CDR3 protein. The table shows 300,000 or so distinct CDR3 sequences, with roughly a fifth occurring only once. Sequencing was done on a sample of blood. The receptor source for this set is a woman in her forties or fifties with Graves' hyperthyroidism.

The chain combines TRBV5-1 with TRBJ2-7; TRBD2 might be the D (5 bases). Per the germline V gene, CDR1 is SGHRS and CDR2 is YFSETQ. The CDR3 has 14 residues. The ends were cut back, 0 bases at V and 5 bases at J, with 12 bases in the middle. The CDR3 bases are TGCGCCAGCAGCTTGGGAGCGGCCATTGACGAGCAGTACTTC. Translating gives CASSLGAAIDEQYF.

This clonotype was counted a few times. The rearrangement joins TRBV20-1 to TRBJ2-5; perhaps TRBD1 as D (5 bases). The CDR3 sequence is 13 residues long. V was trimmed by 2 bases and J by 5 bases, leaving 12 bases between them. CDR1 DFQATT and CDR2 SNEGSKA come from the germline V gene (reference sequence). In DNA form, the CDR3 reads TGCAGTGCTAGACCCAGGGTCGAGGAGACCCAGTACTTC. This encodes CSARPRVEETQYF.